This T cell receptor (beta chain) emerged from a study of metastatic and nonmetastatic thyroid tumors. Germline V gene data show CDR1 as MNHNS and CDR2 as SASEGT. The CDR3 loop spans 13 amino acids. V was shortened by 7 bases and J by 5 bases, with 9 bases between the two germline ends. Patients had received no treatment of any kind before thyroid surgery. Ten or more counts support this clone. Its antigen is as yet unknown. Regarding the study as a whole: When malignant thyroid tumors were compared with benign nodules, TCR beta diversity was reportedly significantly higher in the malignant tumors. This held in both blood and tumor samples.

MiXCR was used by TCRdb to re-call the PCR reads. The table includes roughly 98,000 clones, under 15% detected once. The origin of this receptor is a female donor with papillary thyroid cancer or a benign thyroid nodule (not recorded which). Some clones in this sample may be carry-over from other donors' samples. The sequenced sample consisted of blood. This chain joins TRBV6-1 and TRBJ1-6; no firm D call. CDR3 protein: CASTGPNNSPLHF. The CDR3 coding sequence is TGTGCCAGCACTGGACCCAATAATTCACCCCTCCACTTT.